The 24 T cell receptor beta chains reported below all come from one sample, sequenced in a study of T cells expressing NK-cell markers. TCRdb reprocessed the 5' RACE reads and reports one entry per CDR3 protein, with no DNA. The sample has over 200,000 distinct CDR3 sequences, and its top ten clones hold approximately 0.39%. Sequenced sample: blood T cells: a sorted CD56 or NKG2C T cell subset, CD4+ or CD8+ T cells, or bulk PBMC T cells (not recorded which). The receptor set was obtained from a young man in good health.

V usage is TRBV12-3 or TRBV12-4 and J usage is TRBJ2-3; the TCRdb D gene call, TRBD2, has no DNA to confirm it. CDR3 length equals 14 residues. The CDR3: CASRVAGTADTQYF.

The chain has TRBV20-1 and TRBJ2-1; TCRdb's D call, TRBD2, is unchecked because there is no DNA. This CDR3 spans 15 amino acids. The germline CDR1 and CDR2 sequences are DFQATT and SNEGSKA (reference sequence). The CDR3 here is CSARAGLAGYNEQFF.

The chain joins TRBV11-3 to TRBJ1-1; TCRdb's assignment of TRBD1 cannot be checked, as there is no DNA. This CDR3 contains 15 residues. CDR1 is SGHNT and CDR2 is YENEEA in the germline V gene. This chain's CDR3 is CASSLARDRNTEAFF. The full variable domain, with the rest looked up from reference TRBV11-3 and TRBJ1-1, is EAGVVQSPRYKIIEKKQPVAFWCNPISGHNTLYWYLQNLGQGPELLIRYENEEAVDDSQLPKDRFSAERLKGVDSTLKIQPAELGDSAVYLCASSLARDRNTEAFFGQGTRLTVV.

The gene calls are TRBV5-1 and TRBJ2-7; TCRdb lists TRBD2, though no DNA is available to test this call. This CDR3 region has 15 residues. Germline-derived CDR1 and CDR2 are SGHRS and YFSETQ. This CDR3 is CASSFRASGTYEQYF.

The chain combines TRBV10-2 with TRBJ1-2; TCRdb gives TRBD1 as the D gene, but with no DNA this cannot be confirmed. The CDR3 is 14 residues long. Germline V CDR1 and CDR2: WSHSY, SAAADI. CDR3: CASSELQEAYGYTF.

This sequence joins TRBV5-5 and TRBJ2-2. Germline-derived CDR1 and CDR2 are SGHKS and YYEKEE (reference sequence). CDR3 length: 15 amino acids. This CDR3 reads CASSFVLASTGELFF.

The chain links TRBV20-1 to TRBJ2-5; TCRdb's assignment of TRBD2 cannot be checked, as there is no DNA. Germline V CDR1 and CDR2: DFQATT, SNEGSKA (reference sequence). The CDR3 is 16 amino acids. CDR3 sequence reads: CSVAGLAGGRRETQYF.

The chain is built from TRBV30 and TRBJ1-6; checking the TCRdb D call of TRBD1 is not possible without DNA. This CDR3 spans 14 amino acids. From germline, CDR1 is GTSNPN and CDR2 SVGIG (reference sequence). The CDR3 protein is CACQQGLGNSPLHF.

The chain employs TRBV12-3 or TRBV12-4 and TRBJ2-1. The CDR3 length is 12 residues. CDR3 region: CASSLAAYKPFF.

The chain employs TRBV29-1 and TRBJ1-1; TCRdb designates TRBD1, a call that cannot be tested without DNA. Looked up from germline, CDR1 is SQVTM and CDR2 is ANQGSEA. The CDR3 is made up of 13 amino acids. CDR3 protein: CSVGIRSGTEAFF.

The chain joins TRBV20-1 to TRBJ1-2; the TCRdb call, TRBD1, lacks DNA for checking. Germline CDR1 and CDR2: DFQATT and SNEGSKA (reference sequence). CDR3 length: 11 amino acids. CDR3 residues: CSAGTDDGYTF.

The genes are TRBV12-3 or TRBV12-4 and TRBJ2-1; TCRdb returns TRBD1, unconfirmable since there is no DNA. This CDR3 is built from 13 residues. This chain's CDR3 is CASRETGASEQFF.

The rearrangement joins TRBV24-1 to TRBJ1-1. The CDR3 extends over 13 amino acids. The germline gives CDR1 KGHDR, CDR2 SFDVKD. The CDR3 is CATSGHQNTEAFF.

This chain links TRBV12-3 or TRBV12-4 with TRBJ2-1. The CDR3 has 14 residues. CDR3 region: CASRNRGSYNEQFF.

This chain joins TRBV6-2 or TRBV6-3 and TRBJ2-1; without DNA, the TCRdb call of TRBD2 cannot be checked. Per the germline V gene, CDR1 is MNHEY and CDR2 is SVGEGT. The CDR3 runs to 13 residues. The CDR3 loop reads CASTGTYYNEQFF.

The V and J genes are TRBV12-3 or TRBV12-4 and TRBJ1-2; TCRdb's D call, TRBD1, is unchecked because there is no DNA. The length of the CDR3 is 14 residues. The CDR3 loop reads CASSPGQGARGYTF.

V gene TRBV5-5 combines with J gene TRBJ2-1; no DNA is available, so the TRBD1 call from TCRdb remains unchecked. This CDR3 has 15 amino acids. Germline values: CDR1 SGHKS, CDR2 YYEKEE (reference sequence). This CDR3 is CASTQGVLPHNEQFF.

The rearrangement joins TRBV5-1 to TRBJ2-6; TCRdb's D call, TRBD1, is unchecked because there is no DNA. This CDR3 has 16 amino acids. Germline V gives CDR1 SGHRS, CDR2 YFSETQ. Here the CDR3 reads CASSSRGNSGANVLTF.

The CDR3: CASSTGLFSRNTEAFF. The V gene is TRBV5-4, the J gene TRBJ1-1; absent DNA, TCRdb's TRBD1 call cannot be checked. The CDR3 runs to 16 residues. Germline assignment: CDR1 SGHNT and CDR2 YYREEE (reference sequence).

The chain combines TRBV5-4 with TRBJ1-6; absent DNA, TCRdb's TRBD1 call cannot be checked. CDR3 length: 15 residues. Germline lookup yields CDR1 SGHNT and CDR2 YYREEE (reference sequence). This CDR3 reads CASSARDRDNSPLHF.

J is TRBJ1-2 and V is TRBV20-1; the D gene TCRdb calls, TRBD1, cannot be checked with no DNA. The CDR3 extends over 15 amino acids. Germline V gene lookup returns CDR1 DFQATT and CDR2 SNEGSKA (reference sequence). CDR3 sequence reads: CSAHPRQGAGNGYTF.

This sequence joins TRBV15 and TRBJ1-5. This CDR3 has 14 amino acids. Germline-derived CDR1 and CDR2 are LNHNV and YYDKDF (reference sequence). CDR3 amino acids: CATSRARRNQPQHF.

V is TRBV29-1 and J is TRBJ2-5; TCRdb's D gene call, TRBD2, goes unchecked for lack of DNA. The CDR3 loop spans 13 amino acids. Germline-derived CDR1 and CDR2 are SQVTM and ANQGSEA. The CDR3 spells CSVVLPLRETQYF.

The chain has TRBV20-1 and TRBJ1-1; TCRdb reports TRBD1, a call that lacks DNA to check it against. The CDR3 is made up of 14 amino acids. Germline V gene data show CDR1 as DFQATT and CDR2 as SNEGSKA (reference sequence). The CDR3 protein is CSAPRTGSNTEAFF.